This T cell receptor beta chain originates from a study of CD8 T cells in ankylosing spondylitis. CDR1 and CDR2 from the germline V gene are MDHEN and SYDVKM. Trimming removed 6 bases at V and 14 bases at J, with 17 bases between. The CDR3 sequence is 12 residues long. Regarding this clonotype: The antigen remains undetermined.

General study findings and limits: Researchers reportedly found disease-linked clones significantly enriched in matched ankylosing spondylitis synovial fluid. One TCR beta motif, made up of seven to nine highly homologous variants, appeared characteristic of ankylosing spondylitis blood.

TCRdb used MiXCR to reprocess the 5' RACE reads, holding one entry per CDR3 protein. The sample has some 840,000 distinct CDR3 sequences, 12% seen once. The chain carries TRBV28 and TRBJ1-5, with D perhaps TRBD1 (5 bases). The sequence was obtained from a male donor with ankylosing spondylitis. The sequenced sample was blood, either unsorted or a sorted T cell fraction (not recorded which). The CDR3 DNA sequence: TGTGCCAGCAGGGGGGTGGGTTCCGGTGAGCATTTT. As protein: CASRGVGSGEHF.